What follows is one TCR beta chain and its context. The sample is drawn from a study of blood T cells in healthy people across ages. PCR was performed a second time for about 7 to 12 cycles using a sample-barcoded 5' primer and a J-beta primer mix. TCRdb ran MiXCR on the 5' RACE reads and lists one entry per CDR3 protein. The profile shows 1.8 million or so distinct CDR3 sequences, about two fifths of them singletons. The clonotype originates from a human donor in good health. Input material: blood.

This CDR3 reads CSVDDPLGQSYNEQFF. The CDR3 DNA sequence: TGCAGCGTTGATGATCCCCTGGGACAGTCCTACAATGAGCAGTTCTTC. The J gene is TRBJ2-1, the V gene TRBV29-1; 7 bases fit TRBD1. There are 16 residues in the CDR3. Per the germline V gene, CDR1 is SQVTM and CDR2 is ANQGSEA. The ends lost 3 bases at V and 1 base at J; junction bases unmatched: 9.